This T cell receptor (beta chain) appears in the sequencing data of a study of early T cells in non-severe SARS-CoV-2 infection. Study-level information: Bulk RNA taken from unsorted whole blood was sequenced, leaving chains unpaired.

V was shortened by 3 bases and J by 8 bases, with 8 bases between the two germline ends. This CDR3 comprises 13 residues. Germline V CDR1 and CDR2: SEHNR, FQNEAQ (reference sequence). Findings of the study overall: Matching with VDJdb favored anti-spike CD8 responses (missing private and CD4 specificities).

Unique molecular identifiers (one per individual cDNA molecule) were attached. Using its own MiXCR run on the 5' RACE reads, TCRdb lists one record per CDR3 protein. The table records tens of thousands of distinct CDR3 sequences, 14% to 15% of them present only once. This clonotype was detected only a few times. As yet, its antigen is unknown. The J gene is TRBJ1-6, the V gene TRBV7-9; no reliable D call. The receptor's source is an adult who was a healthcare worker with PCR-confirmed SARS-CoV-2 infection or an uninfected control (not recorded which). Material: whole blood. CDR3 DNA sequence: TGTGCCAGCAGCTTTTATGATGATTCACCCCTCCACTTT. Translation: CASSFYDDSPLHF. Filled out from reference TRBV7-9 and TRBJ1-6, the complete variable domain reads DTGVSQNPRHKITKRGQNVTFRCDPISEHNRLYWYRQTLGQGPEFLTYFQNEAQLEKSRLLSDRFSAERPKGSFSTLEIQRTEQGDSAMYLCASSFYDDSPLHFGNGTRLTVT.